Listed below are T cell receptor beta chains from one sample, sequenced in a study of OX40 agonist ivuxolimab in advanced cancers. Measured with immunoSEQ multiplex PCR; TCRdb has only the in-frame clones, and not every one. The table has tens of thousands of clones, more than 90% seen once. The specimen was CD4+ or CD8+ T cells sorted from blood, collected in a trial of the OX40 agonist ivuxolimab. The receptors stem from an adult with an advanced solid tumor such as melanoma, head and neck, liver or kidney cancer. Each CDR3 is given with its conserved first and last residue. Fields, in order: D gene, J gene, clone size, V gene, CDR3 protein, CDR3 DNA. The D gene is left open where the match is weak. Clone size is not always given. Where it is, it says once, few, many or a class for expanded clones.

d_call: -; j_call: TRBJ2-5; clone_size: -; v_call: TRBV30; cdr3_aa: CAWSVHGETQYF; cdr3_nt: TGTGCCTGGAGTGTGCACGGTGAGACCCAGTACTTC
d_call: -; j_call: TRBJ2-5; clone_size: -; v_call: TRBV30; cdr3_aa: CAWSVRGAQETQYF; cdr3_nt: TGTGCCTGGAGTGTGAGGGGGGCACAAGAGACCCAGTACTTC
d_call: TRBD2; j_call: TRBJ2-3; clone_size: once; v_call: TRBV7-2; cdr3_aa: CASSRDYSDTQYF; cdr3_nt: TGTGCCAGCAGTCGGGACTACTCAGATACGCAGTATTTT
d_call: -; j_call: TRBJ2-5; clone_size: -; v_call: TRBV20-1; cdr3_aa: CSARLTETQYF; cdr3_nt: TGCAGTGCTAGATTGACAGAGACCCAGTACTTC
d_call: -; j_call: TRBJ1-1; clone_size: -; v_call: TRBV2; cdr3_aa: CALRRGDEGNTEAFF; cdr3_nt: TGTGCCCTTAGAAGGGGAGACGAAGGGAACACTGAAGCTTTCTTT
d_call: -; j_call: TRBJ2-7; clone_size: -; v_call: TRBV10-1; cdr3_aa: CASSAQTTQYF; cdr3_nt: TGCGCCAGCAGTGCTCAGACTACACAGTACTTC
d_call: -; j_call: TRBJ1-1; clone_size: few; v_call: TRBV7-9; cdr3_aa: CASSLDVLAFF; cdr3_nt: TGTGCCAGCAGCTTAGACGTCTTAGCTTTCTTT
d_call: TRBD1; j_call: TRBJ2-1; clone_size: -; v_call: TRBV5-1; cdr3_aa: CASSQGTASYNEQFF; cdr3_nt: TGCGCCAGCAGCCAGGGGACAGCGTCCTACAATGAGCAGTTCTTC
d_call: TRBD2; j_call: TRBJ2-7; clone_size: -; v_call: TRBV10-3; cdr3_aa: CASGLERYEQYF; cdr3_nt: TGTGCCAGTGGACTAGAACGCTACGAGCAGTACTTC
d_call: -; j_call: TRBJ2-1; clone_size: -; v_call: TRBV7-2; cdr3_aa: CASSYSGGQFF; cdr3_nt: TGTGCCAGCAGCTACAGCGGAGGGCAGTTCTTC
d_call: TRBD2; j_call: TRBJ2-1; clone_size: -; v_call: TRBV5-1; cdr3_aa: CASSLDGGRTYNEQFF; cdr3_nt: TGCGCCAGCAGCTTGGACGGCGGGAGGACGTACAATGAGCAGTTCTTC
d_call: -; j_call: TRBJ1-2; clone_size: -; v_call: TRBV6-5; cdr3_aa: CASSYSTEGYGYTF; cdr3_nt: TGTGCCAGCAGTTACTCGACAGAGGGATATGGCTACACCTTC
d_call: -; j_call: TRBJ2-3; clone_size: -; v_call: TRBV2; cdr3_aa: CASRIGVQETDTQYF; cdr3_nt: TGTGCCAGTAGGATAGGAGTGCAGGAAACAGATACGCAGTATTTT
d_call: -; j_call: TRBJ2-5; clone_size: -; v_call: TRBV19; cdr3_aa: CASSRRAGLQETQYF; cdr3_nt: TGTGCCAGTAGTAGGAGGGCGGGATTACAAGAGACCCAGTACTTC
d_call: -; j_call: TRBJ2-2; clone_size: once; v_call: TRBV5-4; cdr3_aa: CASSLPGAGTGELFF; cdr3_nt: TGTGCCAGCAGCTTACCCGGGGCGGGAACCGGGGAGCTGTTTTTT
d_call: -; j_call: TRBJ2-3; clone_size: -; v_call: TRBV30; cdr3_aa: CAWSRGGSSTDTQYF; cdr3_nt: TGTGCCTGGAGTCGGGGCGGATCTAGCACAGATACGCAGTATTTT
d_call: -; j_call: TRBJ1-3; clone_size: -; v_call: TRBV6-1; cdr3_aa: CASSEAGGTVNTIYF; cdr3_nt: TGTGCCAGCAGTGAAGCGGGAGGGACCGTAAACACCATATATTTT
d_call: -; j_call: TRBJ2-1; clone_size: -; v_call: TRBV5-1; cdr3_aa: CASSLVSGRSYNEQFF; cdr3_nt: TGCGCCAGCAGCTTGGTCTCCGGGAGAAGCTACAATGAGCAGTTCTTC
d_call: -; j_call: TRBJ1-4; clone_size: once; v_call: TRBV6-6; cdr3_aa: CASSLQGANEKLFF; cdr3_nt: TGTGCCAGCAGTTTACAGGGAGCTAATGAAAAACTGTTTTTT
d_call: -; j_call: TRBJ1-5; clone_size: -; v_call: TRBV6-5; cdr3_aa: CASSYSKVSNQPQHF; cdr3_nt: TGTGCCAGCAGTTATAGTAAGGTGAGCAATCAGCCCCAGCATTTT
d_call: -; j_call: TRBJ1-6; clone_size: -; v_call: TRBV11-2; cdr3_aa: CASGGAGYSPLHF; cdr3_nt: TGTGCCAGCGGGGGGGCGGGATATTCACCCCTCCACTTT
d_call: -; j_call: TRBJ2-5; clone_size: -; v_call: TRBV21-1; cdr3_aa: CASSKRHDRGKTQYF; cdr3_nt: TGTGCCAGCAGCAAACGTCACGACAGGGGAAAGACCCAGTACTTC
d_call: TRBD1; j_call: TRBJ2-7; clone_size: -; v_call: TRBV6-5; cdr3_aa: CASRAGTVPYEQYF; cdr3_nt: TGTGCCAGCAGGGCCGGGACAGTCCCCTACGAGCAGTACTTC
d_call: -; j_call: TRBJ1-2; clone_size: -; v_call: TRBV14; cdr3_aa: CASSQDGTIYGYTF; cdr3_nt: TGTGCCAGCAGCCAAGATGGGACAATTTATGGCTACACCTTC
d_call: -; j_call: TRBJ1-1; clone_size: -; v_call: TRBV18; cdr3_aa: CASSPPTGYAFF; cdr3_nt: TGTGCCAGCTCACCACCTACGGGGTACGCTTTCTTT
d_call: TRBD2; j_call: TRBJ2-7; clone_size: -; v_call: TRBV7-9; cdr3_aa: CASSSGTSFEQYF; cdr3_nt: TGTGCCAGCAGCTCGGGGACTAGCTTCGAGCAGTACTTC
d_call: -; j_call: TRBJ2-2; clone_size: -; v_call: TRBV19; cdr3_aa: CASSSHRVEGTGELFF; cdr3_nt: TGTGCCAGTAGTAGCCACAGGGTCGAAGGGACCGGGGAGCTGTTTTTT